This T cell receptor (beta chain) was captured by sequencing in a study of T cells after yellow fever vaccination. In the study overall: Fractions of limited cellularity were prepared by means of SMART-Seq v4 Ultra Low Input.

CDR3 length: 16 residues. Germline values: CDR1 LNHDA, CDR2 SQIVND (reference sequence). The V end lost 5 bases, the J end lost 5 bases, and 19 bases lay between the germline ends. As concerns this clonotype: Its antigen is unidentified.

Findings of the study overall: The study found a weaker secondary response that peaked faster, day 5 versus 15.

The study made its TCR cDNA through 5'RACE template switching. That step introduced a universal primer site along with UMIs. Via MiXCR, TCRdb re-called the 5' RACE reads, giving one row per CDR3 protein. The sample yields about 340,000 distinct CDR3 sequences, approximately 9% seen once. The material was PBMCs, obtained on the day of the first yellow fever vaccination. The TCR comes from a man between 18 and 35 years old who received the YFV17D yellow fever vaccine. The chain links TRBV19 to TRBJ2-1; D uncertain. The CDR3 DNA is TGTGCCAGTAGTGACCCAAGGATGGCTACGGACAATGAGCAGTTCTTC. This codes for CASSDPRMATDNEQFF.